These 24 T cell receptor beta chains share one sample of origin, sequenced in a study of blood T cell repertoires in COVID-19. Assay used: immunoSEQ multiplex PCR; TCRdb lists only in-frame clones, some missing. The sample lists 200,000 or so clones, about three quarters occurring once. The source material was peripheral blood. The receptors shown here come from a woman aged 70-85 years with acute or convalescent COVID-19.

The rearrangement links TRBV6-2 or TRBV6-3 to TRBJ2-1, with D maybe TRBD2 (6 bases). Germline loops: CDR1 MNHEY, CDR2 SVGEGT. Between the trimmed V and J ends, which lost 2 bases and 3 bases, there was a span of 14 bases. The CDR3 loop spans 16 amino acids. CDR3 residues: CASSYERSGHYNEQFF. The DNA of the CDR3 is TGTGCCAGCAGTTACGAAAGAAGCGGGCACTACAATGAGCAGTTCTTC.

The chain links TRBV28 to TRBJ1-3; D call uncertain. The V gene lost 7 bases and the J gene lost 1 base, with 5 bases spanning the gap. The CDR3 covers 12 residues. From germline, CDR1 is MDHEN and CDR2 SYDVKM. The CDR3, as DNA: TGTGCCAGCATGTCTTCTGGAAACACCATATATTTT. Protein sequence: CASMSSGNTIYF. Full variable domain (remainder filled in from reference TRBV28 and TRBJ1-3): DVKVTQSSRYLVKRTGEKVFLECVQDMDHENMFWYRQDPGLGLRLIYFSYDVKMKEKGDIPEGYSVSREKKERFSLILESASTNQTSMYLCASMSSGNTIYFGEGSWLTVV.

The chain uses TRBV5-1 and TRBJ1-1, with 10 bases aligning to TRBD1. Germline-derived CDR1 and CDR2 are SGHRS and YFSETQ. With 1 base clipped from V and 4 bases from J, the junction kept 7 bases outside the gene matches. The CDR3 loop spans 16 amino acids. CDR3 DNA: TGCGCCAGCAGCTTGTTCCTCGGACAGGGGGGCACTGAAGCTTTCTTT. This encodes CASSLFLGQGGTEAFF.

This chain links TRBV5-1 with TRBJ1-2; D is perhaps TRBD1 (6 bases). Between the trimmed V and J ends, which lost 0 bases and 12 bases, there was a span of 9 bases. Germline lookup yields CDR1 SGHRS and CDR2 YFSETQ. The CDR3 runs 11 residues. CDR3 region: CASSLEGEHTF. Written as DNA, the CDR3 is TGCGCCAGCAGCTTGGAGGGGGAACACACCTTC.

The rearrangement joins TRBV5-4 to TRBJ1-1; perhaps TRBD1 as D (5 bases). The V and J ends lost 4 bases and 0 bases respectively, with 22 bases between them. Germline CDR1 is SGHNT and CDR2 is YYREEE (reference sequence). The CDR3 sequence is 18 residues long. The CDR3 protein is CASSTGSGSRILNTEAFF. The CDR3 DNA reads TGTGCCAGCAGCACAGGTTCCGGTTCCAGGATACTGAACACTGAAGCTTTCTTT.

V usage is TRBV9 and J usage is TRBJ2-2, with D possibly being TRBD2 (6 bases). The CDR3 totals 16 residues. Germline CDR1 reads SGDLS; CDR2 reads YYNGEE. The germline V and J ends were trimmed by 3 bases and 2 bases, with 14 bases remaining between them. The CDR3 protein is CASSAREKGNTGELFF. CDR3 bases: TGTGCCAGCAGCGCCCGGGAGAAGGGAAACACCGGGGAGCTGTTTTTT.

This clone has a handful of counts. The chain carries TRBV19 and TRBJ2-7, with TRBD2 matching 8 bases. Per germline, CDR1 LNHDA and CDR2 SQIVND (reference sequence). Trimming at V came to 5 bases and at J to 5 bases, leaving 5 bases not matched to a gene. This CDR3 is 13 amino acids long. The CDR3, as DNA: TGTGCCAGTAGTCTTCGGGAGGGAGACGAGCAGTACTTC. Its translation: CASSLREGDEQYF.

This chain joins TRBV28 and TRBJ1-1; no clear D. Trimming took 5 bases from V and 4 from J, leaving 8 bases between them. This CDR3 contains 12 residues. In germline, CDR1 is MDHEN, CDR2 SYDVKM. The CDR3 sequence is CASSKTITEAFF. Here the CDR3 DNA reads TGTGCCAGCAGTAAGACAATCACTGAAGCTTTCTTT.

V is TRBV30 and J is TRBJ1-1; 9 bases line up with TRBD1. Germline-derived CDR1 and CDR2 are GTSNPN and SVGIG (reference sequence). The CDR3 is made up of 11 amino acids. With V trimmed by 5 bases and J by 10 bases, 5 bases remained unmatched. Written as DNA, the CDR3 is TGTGCCTGGGGACAGGGGAACGTAGCTTTCTTT. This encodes CAWGQGNVAFF.

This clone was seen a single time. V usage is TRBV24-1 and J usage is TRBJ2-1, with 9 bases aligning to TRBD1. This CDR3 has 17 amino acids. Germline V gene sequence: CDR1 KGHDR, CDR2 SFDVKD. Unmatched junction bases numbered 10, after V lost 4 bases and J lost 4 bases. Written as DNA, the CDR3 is TGTGCCACCAGTGACACCGGGACAGGGAAGGGGTACAATGAGCAGTTCTTC. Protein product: CATSDTGTGKGYNEQFF.

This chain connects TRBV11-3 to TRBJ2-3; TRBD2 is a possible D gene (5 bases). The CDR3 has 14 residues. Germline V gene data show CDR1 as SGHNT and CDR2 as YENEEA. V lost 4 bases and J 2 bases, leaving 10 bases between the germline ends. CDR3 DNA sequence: TGTGCCAGCAGCTCGACGGGGAACACAGATACGCAGTATTTT. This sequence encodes CASSSTGNTDTQYF. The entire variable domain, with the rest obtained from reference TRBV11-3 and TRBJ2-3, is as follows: EAGVVQSPRYKIIEKKQPVAFWCNPISGHNTLYWYLQNLGQGPELLIRYENEEAVDDSQLPKDRFSAERLKGVDSTLKIQPAELGDSAVYLCASSSTGNTDTQYFGPGTRLTVL.

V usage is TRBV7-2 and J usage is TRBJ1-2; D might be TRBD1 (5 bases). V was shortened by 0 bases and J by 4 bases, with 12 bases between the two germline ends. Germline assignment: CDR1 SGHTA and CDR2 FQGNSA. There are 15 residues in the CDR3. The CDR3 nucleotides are TGTGCCAGCAGCTTAGCGGGAACAGGAATCTATGGCTACACCTTC. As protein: CASSLAGTGIYGYTF.

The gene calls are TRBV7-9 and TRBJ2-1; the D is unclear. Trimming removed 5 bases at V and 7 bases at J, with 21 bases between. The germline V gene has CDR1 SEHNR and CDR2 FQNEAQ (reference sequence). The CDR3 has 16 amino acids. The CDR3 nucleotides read TGTGCCAGCAGCCCATCGCGAGCCCCGATCAGGAATGAGCAGTTCTTC. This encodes CASSPSRAPIRNEQFF.

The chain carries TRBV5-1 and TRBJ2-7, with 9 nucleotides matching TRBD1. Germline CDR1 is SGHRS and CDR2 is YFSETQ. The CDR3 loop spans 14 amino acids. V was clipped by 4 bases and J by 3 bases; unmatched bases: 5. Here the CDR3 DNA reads TGCGCCAGCAGCCTGGAGACAGGGGGCTACGAGCAGTACTTC. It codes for CASSLETGGYEQYF.

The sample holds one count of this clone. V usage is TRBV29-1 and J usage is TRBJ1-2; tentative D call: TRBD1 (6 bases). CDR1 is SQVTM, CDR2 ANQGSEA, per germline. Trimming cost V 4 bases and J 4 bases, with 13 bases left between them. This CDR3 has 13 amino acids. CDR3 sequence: CSVGQGTFYGYTF. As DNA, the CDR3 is TGCAGCGTTGGGCAGGGGACATTCTATGGCTACACCTTC.

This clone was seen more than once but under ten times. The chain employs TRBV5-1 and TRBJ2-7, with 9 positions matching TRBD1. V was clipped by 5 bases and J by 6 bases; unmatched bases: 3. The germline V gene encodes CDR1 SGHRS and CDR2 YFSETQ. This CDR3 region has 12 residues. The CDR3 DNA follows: TGCGCCAGCAGGCAGACAGGGGGCGAGCAGTACTTC. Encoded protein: CASRQTGGEQYF.

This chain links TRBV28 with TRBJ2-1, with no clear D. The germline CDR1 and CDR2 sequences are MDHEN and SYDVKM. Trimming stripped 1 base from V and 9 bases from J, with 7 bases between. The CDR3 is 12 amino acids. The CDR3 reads CASSLYASEQFF. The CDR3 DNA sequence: TGTGCCAGCAGTTTATATGCTAGTGAGCAGTTCTTC.

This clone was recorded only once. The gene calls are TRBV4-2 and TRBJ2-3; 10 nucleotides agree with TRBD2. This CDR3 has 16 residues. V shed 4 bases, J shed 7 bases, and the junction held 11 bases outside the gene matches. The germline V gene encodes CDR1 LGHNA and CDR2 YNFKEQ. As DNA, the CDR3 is TGTGCCAGCAGCCTCCTAGCGGGAGATACGGCGAATACGCAGTATTTT. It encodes CASSLLAGDTANTQYF.

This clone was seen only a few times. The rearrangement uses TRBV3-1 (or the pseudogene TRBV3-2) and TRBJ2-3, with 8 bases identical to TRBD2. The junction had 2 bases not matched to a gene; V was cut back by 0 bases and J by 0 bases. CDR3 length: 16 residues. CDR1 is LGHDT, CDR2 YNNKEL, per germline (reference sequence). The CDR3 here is CASSQELAGSTDTQYF. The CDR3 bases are TGTGCCAGCAGCCAAGAGCTAGCGGGTAGCACAGATACGCAGTATTTT.

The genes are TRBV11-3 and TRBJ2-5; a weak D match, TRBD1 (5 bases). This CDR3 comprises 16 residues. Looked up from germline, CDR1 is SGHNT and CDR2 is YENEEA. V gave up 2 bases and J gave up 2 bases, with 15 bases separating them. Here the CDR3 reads CASSLRSGAAQETQYF. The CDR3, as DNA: TGTGCCAGCAGCTTAAGAAGTGGGGCCGCTCAAGAGACCCAGTACTTC.

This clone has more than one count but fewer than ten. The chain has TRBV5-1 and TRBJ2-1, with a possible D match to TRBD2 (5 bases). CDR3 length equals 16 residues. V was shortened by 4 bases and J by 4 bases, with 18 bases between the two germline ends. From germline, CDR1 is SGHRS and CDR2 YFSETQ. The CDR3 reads CASSLGEREWYNEQFF. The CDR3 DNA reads TGCGCCAGCAGCCTGGGTGAAAGGGAGTGGTACAATGAGCAGTTCTTC.

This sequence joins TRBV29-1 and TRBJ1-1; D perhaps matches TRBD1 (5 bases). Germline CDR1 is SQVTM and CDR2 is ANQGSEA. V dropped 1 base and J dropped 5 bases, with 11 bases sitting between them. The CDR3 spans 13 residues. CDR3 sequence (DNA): TGCAGCGTTGAAGGGGGGGTCAGAACTGAAGCTTTCTTT. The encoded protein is CSVEGGVRTEAFF.

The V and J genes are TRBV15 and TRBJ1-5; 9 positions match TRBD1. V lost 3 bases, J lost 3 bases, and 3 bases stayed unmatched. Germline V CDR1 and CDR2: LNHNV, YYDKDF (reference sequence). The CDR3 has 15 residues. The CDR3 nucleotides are TGTGCCACCAGCAGGGGACAGGGACTCAATCAGCCCCAGCATTTT. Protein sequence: CATSRGQGLNQPQHF. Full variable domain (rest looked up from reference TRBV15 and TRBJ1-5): DAMVIQNPRYQVTQFGKPVTLSCSQTLNHNVMYWYQQKSSQAPKLLFHYYDKDFNNEADTPDNFQSRRPNTSFCFLDIRSPGLGDTAMYLCATSRGQGLNQPQHFGDGTRLSIL.

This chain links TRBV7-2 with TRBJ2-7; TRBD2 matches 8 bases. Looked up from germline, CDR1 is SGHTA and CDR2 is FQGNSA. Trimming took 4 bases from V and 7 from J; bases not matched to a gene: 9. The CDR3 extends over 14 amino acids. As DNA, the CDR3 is TGTGCCAGCAGCTCGGAGCGGGAGAGGAAGGAGCAGTACTTC. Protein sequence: CASSSERERKEQYF.